This T cell receptor (beta chain) came from a study of cytomegalovirus exposure and HLA in healthy donors (dated by TCRdb to the late 2010s). At the level of the whole study: In an earlier analysis of 587 of the donors, 250 to 350 Gb of sequence data and 90 million to 130 million unique TCR beta sequences from about 179 million T cells were reported. In an earlier analysis of 500 to 650 of the donors, high-throughput TCR beta sequencing was used to judge whether each TCR beta V gene segment behaved as functional or pseudogenic. An early release that covered fewer than 750 HLA-typed donors contained about 300 gigabases of sequencing data and some 87 million unique TCR sequences. Typing coverage varied by locus: roughly 620-640 donors for A, B, C, DRB1 and DQB1; roughly 520 for DQA1; over 600 for DPA1; fewer than 480 for DPB1. In a later genetic analysis, genome-wide SNP genotypes for 398 of the 666 donors were used, and that subset was treated as a discovery cohort. A handful of DR-DQ haplotypes were treated as single units for association and clustering because of strong linkage in the cohort. Of the roughly 400 genotyped donors, 81% were placed in the genetic ancestry cluster associated with self-reported Caucasian donors. Rather than drawing on any new phenotypic data, the later analysis identified candidate immune exposures from TCR beta sequences and the way those sequences occurred across donors. To study patterns of TCR occurrence, a later analysis re-analyzed previously published TCR beta repertoires from under 750 donors and added high-resolution HLA genotyping. To predict cytomegalovirus infection status, the study combined high-throughput TCR immunosequencing, statistical association of individual TCRs with disease status, and machine learning. Every discovery cohort repertoire had been produced on one sequencing platform. The aim of the study was to test whether cataloging public T cell receptors could identify signatures of past pathogen exposure. The study profiled the T cell repertoires of 550 to 700 subjects by immunosequencing and related them to cytomegalovirus serostatus. Among a few hundred genotyped donors of the cohort, an average of roughly 240,000 unique TCR beta nucleotide sequences were sequenced per donor, roughly 20% of them non-productive. A separate validation cohort of more than 100 different subjects was used in addition to the approximately 700-subject first cohort. Alongside the repertoire data, information on donor age, sex, ethnicity and CMV serostatus was compiled. HLA typing included class I and class II loci at four-digit resolution. Points the paper makes about the study in general: An association between a missense DCLRE1C variant and V-gene and J-gene trimming of TCR beta chains was found in a later genetic analysis and replicated in an independent cohort. A further reported finding was that TCR beta sequences accurately predicted the HLA-A and HLA-B alleles for most subjects in the first cohort. In both the original and validation cohorts, the classifier was reported to diagnose cytomegalovirus status with high specificity and sensitivity. According to the authors, the approach could potentially be generalized to other disease states and immunological phenotypes. A cluster of highly shared sequence variants was judged likely to represent a technical artifact of the sequencing pipeline. Correlated functional status among segregating V segments might reflect linkage disequilibrium, but an unknown experimental factor could not be ruled out. Some IMGT-functional V segments, including TRBV6-2 and TRBV6-3, could not be distinguished by the 87-base-pair reads and were therefore excluded. A total of about 150 TCR beta chains were listed by the study as associated with cytomegalovirus. Immune exposure information for the cohort was limited to CMV serostatus. In an earlier analysis of roughly 500 of the donors, most TCR beta V segments appeared in productive rearrangements about 87% or about 30% of the time, broadly matching IMGT annotations. HLA typing was unavailable for some donors at each locus, so association tests used only the typed subset. In a later analysis, the rate of TCR association differed among HLA loci, with DRB1 alleles having the most associated TCRs and HLA-C alleles having the fewest. In a later analysis, some 17,000 TCR beta sequences were associated with specific HLA alleles at a false discovery rate of 0.05. Most CMV-associated TCR beta chains appeared to be HLA-restricted in a later analysis, and the HLA associations seemed to be driven largely by CMV exposure. In a later analysis, several top co-occurrence clusters were reported to appear linked to parvovirus B19, influenza, CMV and Epstein-Barr virus. Presence/absence analyses assumed roughly uniform sequencing depth across donors, an assumption that may not hold. While some public TCRs were present in many individuals, most TCR sequences turned up only very rarely across donors. In this cohort, only TCR beta chains were sequenced, and detectable features were limited by the absence of alpha or paired-chain data. Strong co-occurrence of HLA alleles, especially DR and DQ, made assigning TCR associations to individual alleles difficult. Three of the identified cytomegalovirus-associated TCR beta chains were confirmed in vitro to be specific for cytomegalovirus antigens. Compared with equally common non-associated chains, HLA-associated TCR beta chains in a later analysis were more clonally expanded and had lower generation probabilities. According to a later genetic analysis, donors in an Asian-associated ancestry cluster had fewer N-insertions in productive TCRs than the roughly 700-donor mean. Because counts were too low, some 17 rarely observed V segments, including chromosome 9 orphons, were excluded from the earlier analysis of 587 of the donors.

The cohort consisted of approximately 670 healthy bone marrow donors. At the time of sampling, all cohort members were nominally healthy, though unrecorded immune exposures were likely present. The donor tested CMV seropositive and was one of the 289 seropositive cohort members. A peripheral blood sample was collected from each donor, and TCR beta sequencing was performed on peripheral blood mononuclear cells. Genomic DNA was extracted from the blood cell samples with the Qiagen DNeasy Blood Extraction Kit. Deletion took 0 bases off V and 8 bases off J, with a span of 7 bases between the germline ends. CDR1 and CDR2, per the germline V gene (reference sequence), are DFQATT and SNEGSKA. The CDR3 spans 11 residues, from the cysteine through the phenylalanine. The only DNA kept is the CDR3, 33 bases in frame from the first base. On this clone itself: Its target antigen remains unknown. The record has no base qualities; no much larger clone is one base away.

Libraries were constructed by the immunoSEQ multiplex PCR assay. The multiplex PCR relied on a mix of 60 forward primers for TCR Vbeta segments and 13 reverse primers for TCR Jbeta segments. The CDR3 region of rearranged TCR beta genes was amplified from genomic DNA by a multiplex PCR assay. Amplified TCR beta libraries were sequenced as 87-base-pair reads on the Illumina HiSeq System. The source study handled its data this way. Across the roughly 640 repertoires, a later analysis counted tens of millions of unique TCR beta chains, around 11 million of which were shared by at least two donors. Raw reads were error-corrected and collapsed into unique sequences by a nearest-neighbor algorithm in which closely related sequences were merged to remove PCR and sequencing errors. To assign V, D and J gene segments, CDR3 sequences were aligned to IMGT reference sequences. For a sequence to be retained, at least a six-nucleotide match to both a V gene segment and a J gene segment was required. Rearrangements were classified as productive when the CDR3 lacked stop codons and remained in frame with V and J, and all other rearrangements were classified as non-productive. Following IMGT convention, CDR3 was defined as the stretch from the second conserved V-encoded cysteine to the conserved J-encoded phenylalanine. In an earlier analysis of just under 600 of the donors, sequences lacking an unambiguous match to a single V gene segment were excluded. An earlier analysis of 587 of the donors called V segments functional above 56.7% productive rearrangements and segregating when the between-donor standard deviation exceeded 5%. A statistical classification framework was built for diagnosing cytomegalovirus status from the catalog of TCR beta chain sequences. In a later analysis, TCR nucleotide sequences were compared against IMGT/GENE-DB human TR gene sequences so that V and J genes could be assigned. Using the TCRdist pipeline, a later analysis assigned CDR3 sequences along with most-parsimonious VDJ recombination scenarios. In a later analysis, every TCR beta chain was defined by the combination of its CDR3 amino acid sequence and its V-gene family, and reads without a unique V-gene family were dropped. To address suspected cross-contamination and a sequencing artifact, a later analysis removed 592 highly shared, low-generation-probability nucleotide sequences. For each public chain, a later analysis derived a clonal expansion index from normalized ranks of inferred template counts within each repertoire. In a later analysis, generation probabilities were computed with a VDJ recombination model fitted to out-of-frame rearrangements, and the resulting probabilities were checked against IGoR. In a later analysis, hypergeometric tests were used to score TCR-TCR, TCR-HLA and TCR-CMV co-occurrence, with a repertoire-size bias correction applied to TCR pairs. To estimate false discovery rates, a later analysis permuted the HLA or CMV assignments 20 times. In a later analysis, co-occurring TCRs were grouped using DBSCAN, and TCRdist sequence similarity was added for clustering within HLA-allele-positive subsets. Repertoires with fewer than 30,000 or more than 120,000 public chains were left out of co-occurrence clustering, as were five repertoires with anomalous nucleotide sharing. TCRdb took this table from immuneACCESS and kept in-frame rearrangements with V and J called. Such tables lack part of the clones; where checked against another copy, unresolved V genes explain under half of the gap, and the rest is unexplained. V and J calls and clone size are as listed in that table; D and trimming were resolved from the DNA. The sample has 50,000 to 60,000 clones on record, about three quarters of them singletons. Of the sample, under 3.5% is held by the ten largest clones.

This sequence was found in a woman aged 40 to 50 in good health and CMV-seropositive. The sample was PBMCs. This chain is built from TRBV20-1 and TRBJ1-2; confidence is insufficient to name the D gene. The CDR3 region has the sequence CSARDPGGYTF. The sequence in DNA is TGCAGTGCTAGAGATCCGGGAGGCTACACCTTC.